Listed below are T cell receptor beta chains from one sample, sequenced in a study of T cells in Graves' hyperthyroidism and ophthalmopathy. TCRdb fed the multiplex PCR reads into MiXCR, producing one record per CDR3 protein. Of around 800,000 distinct CDR3 sequences listed, 38% were seen once; the top ten hold 7% to 10%. Source material: blood. The receptors stem from a man aged 18 to 35 with Graves' hyperthyroidism. CDR3s include the opening cysteine and the closing phenylalanine or tryptophan.

J	V	length	CDR3
TRBJ2-2	TRBV10-1	14	CASTLLAGDGELFF
TRBJ2-6	TRBV7-2	16	CASSLGPRSGANVLTF
TRBJ1-3	TRBV7-2	16	CASSSSTGWTRNTIYF
TRBJ1-6	TRBV9	13	CASSDYGNSPLHF
TRBJ1-2	TRBV5-4	14	CASSLEATGSGYTF
TRBJ1-2	TRBV7-9	15	CALDNPVRAVEGYTF
TRBJ1-5	TRBV19	17	CASSSLRGQGLNQPQHF
TRBJ2-2	TRBV11-2	17	CASSLDWQGLAVGELFF
TRBJ2-7	TRBV13	15	CASSLDGQGYYEQYF
TRBJ2-7	TRBV12-3/TRBV12-4	16	CASSYGSRGASYEQYF
TRBJ2-7	TRBV4-3	15	CASSQGSHRTYEQYF
TRBJ1-1	TRBV12-3/TRBV12-4	14	CASSLAELNTEAFF
TRBJ1-5	TRBV7-8	15	CASSSRAGVGQPQHF
TRBJ1-1	TRBV5-4	14	CASSLVESYTEAFF
TRBJ2-5	TRBV5-1	14	CASSPDRLQETQYF
TRBJ2-7	TRBV25-1	15	CASSPGARAEYGQYF
TRBJ1-1	TRBV28	12	CASSFWNSEAFF
TRBJ1-6	TRBV19	15	CASSLGRQGDSPLHF
TRBJ2-2	TRBV7-9	18	CASSLAKGQGAIPGELFF
TRBJ1-3	TRBV2	18	CASSEGKGALAYGYTIYF
TRBJ1-1	TRBV6-5	11	CASSSWTERAF
TRBJ1-1	TRBV6-1	11	CASEGGGEAFF
TRBJ1-5	TRBV6-5	14	CATGTGATHRPQHF
TRBJ2-7	TRBV2	13	CASSLDFTYEQYF